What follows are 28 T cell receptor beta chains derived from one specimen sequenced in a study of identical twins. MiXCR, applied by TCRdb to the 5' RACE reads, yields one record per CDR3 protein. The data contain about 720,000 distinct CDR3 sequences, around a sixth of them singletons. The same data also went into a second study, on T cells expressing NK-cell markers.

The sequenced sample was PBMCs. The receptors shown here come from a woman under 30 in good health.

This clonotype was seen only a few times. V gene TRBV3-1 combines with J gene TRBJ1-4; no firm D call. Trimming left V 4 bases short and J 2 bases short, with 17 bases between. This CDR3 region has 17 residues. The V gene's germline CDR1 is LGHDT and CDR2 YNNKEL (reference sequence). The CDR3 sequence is CASSPRPRSRTNEKLFF. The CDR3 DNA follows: TGTGCCAGCAGCCCCCGTCCCCGATCCCGGACTAATGAAAAACTGTTTTTT.

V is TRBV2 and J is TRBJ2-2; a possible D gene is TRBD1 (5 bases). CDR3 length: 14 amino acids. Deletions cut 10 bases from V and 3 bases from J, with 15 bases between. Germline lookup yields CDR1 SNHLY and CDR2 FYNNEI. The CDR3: CATAGQGDTGELFF. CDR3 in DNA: TGTGCCACTGCAGGTCAGGGCGACACCGGGGAGCTGTTTTTT.

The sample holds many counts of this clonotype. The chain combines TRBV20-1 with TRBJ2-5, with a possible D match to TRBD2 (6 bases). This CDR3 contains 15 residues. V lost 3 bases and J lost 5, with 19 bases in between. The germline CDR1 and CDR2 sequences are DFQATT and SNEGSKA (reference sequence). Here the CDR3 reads CSASPPQGGWETQYF. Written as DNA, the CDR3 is TGCAGTGCTAGCCCACCCCAGGGAGGTTGGGAGACCCAGTACTTC.

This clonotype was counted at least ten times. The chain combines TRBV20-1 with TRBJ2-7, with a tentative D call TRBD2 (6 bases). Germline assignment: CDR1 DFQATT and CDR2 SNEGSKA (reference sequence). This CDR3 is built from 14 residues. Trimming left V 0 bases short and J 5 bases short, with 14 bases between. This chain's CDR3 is CSARDVAGINEQYF. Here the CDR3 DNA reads TGCAGTGCTAGAGATGTGGCGGGAATCAACGAGCAGTACTTC.

The CDR3 loop reads CASSLTAGAGYTF. CDR3 sequence (DNA): TGCGCCAGCAGCTTGACCGCCGGGGCTGGCTACACCTTC. The chain combines TRBV5-1 with TRBJ1-2, with a possible D match to TRBD1 (5 bases). The V end lost 1 base, the J end lost 7 bases, and 11 bases lay between the germline ends. The CDR3 sequence is 13 residues long. Germline assignment: CDR1 SGHRS and CDR2 YFSETQ.

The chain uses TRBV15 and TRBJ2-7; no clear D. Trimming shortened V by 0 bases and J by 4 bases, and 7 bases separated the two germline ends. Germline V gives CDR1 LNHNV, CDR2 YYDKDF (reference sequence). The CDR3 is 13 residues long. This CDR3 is CATSRDVVYEQYF. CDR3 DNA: TGTGCCACCAGCAGAGATGTAGTGTACGAGCAGTACTTC.

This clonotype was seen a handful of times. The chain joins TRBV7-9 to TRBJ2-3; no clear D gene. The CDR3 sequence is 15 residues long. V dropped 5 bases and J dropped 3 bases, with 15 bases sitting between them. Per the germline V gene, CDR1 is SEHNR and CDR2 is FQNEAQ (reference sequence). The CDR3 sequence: CASSPIPVGTDTQYF. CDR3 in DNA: TGTGCCAGCAGCCCGATTCCGGTCGGGACAGATACGCAGTATTTT.

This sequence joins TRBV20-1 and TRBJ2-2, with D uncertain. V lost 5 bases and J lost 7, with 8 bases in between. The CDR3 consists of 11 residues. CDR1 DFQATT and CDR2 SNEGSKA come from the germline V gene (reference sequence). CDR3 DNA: TGCAGTGCTGGGAAGGTCGGGGAGCTGTTTTTT. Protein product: CSAGKVGELFF.

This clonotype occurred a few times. CDR3 protein: CSGAGLASYNEQFF. CDR3 DNA: TGCAGCGGGGCGGGACTAGCGTCATACAATGAGCAGTTCTTC. This chain uses TRBV29-1 with TRBJ2-1; 10 bases map to TRBD2. Germline loops: CDR1 SQVTM, CDR2 ANQGSEA. The CDR3 extends over 14 amino acids. V lost 7 bases and J lost 4; bases outside the gene matches: 7.

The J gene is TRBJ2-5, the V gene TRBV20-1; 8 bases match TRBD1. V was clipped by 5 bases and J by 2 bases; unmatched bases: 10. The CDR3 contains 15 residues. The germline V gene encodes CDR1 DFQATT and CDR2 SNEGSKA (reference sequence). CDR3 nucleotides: TGCAGTGCTCTCCCCCGGACAGGGCCACAAGAGACCCAGTACTTC. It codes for CSALPRTGPQETQYF.

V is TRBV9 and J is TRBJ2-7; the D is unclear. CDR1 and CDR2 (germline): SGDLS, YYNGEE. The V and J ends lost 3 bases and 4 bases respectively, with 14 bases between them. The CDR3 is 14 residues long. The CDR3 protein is CASSEDPTKYEQYF. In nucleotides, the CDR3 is TGTGCCAGCAGCGAGGACCCAACGAAGTACGAGCAGTACTTC. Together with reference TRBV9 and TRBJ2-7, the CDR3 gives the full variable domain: DSGVTQTPKHLITATGQRVTLRCSPRSGDLSVYWYQQSLDQGLQFLIQYYNGEERAKGNILERFSAQQFPDLHSELNLSSLELGDSALYFCASSEDPTKYEQYFGPGTRLTVT.

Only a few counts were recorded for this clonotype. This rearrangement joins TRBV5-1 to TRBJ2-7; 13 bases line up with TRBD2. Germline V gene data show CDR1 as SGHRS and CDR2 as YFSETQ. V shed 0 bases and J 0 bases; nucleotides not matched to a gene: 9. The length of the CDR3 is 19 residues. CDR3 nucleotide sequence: TGCGCCAGCAGCTTGGAAAGTAGACTAGCGGGGGGACTCTCCTACGAGCAGTACTTC. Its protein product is CASSLESRLAGGLSYEQYF.

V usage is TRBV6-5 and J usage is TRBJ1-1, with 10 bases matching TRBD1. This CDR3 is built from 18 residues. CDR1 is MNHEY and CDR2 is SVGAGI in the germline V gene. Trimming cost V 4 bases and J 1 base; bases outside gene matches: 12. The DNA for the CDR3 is TGTGCCAGCAGTTCGCTCGGGACAGGGGTAATTAGGAACACTGAAGCTTTCTTT. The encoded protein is CASSSLGTGVIRNTEAFF.

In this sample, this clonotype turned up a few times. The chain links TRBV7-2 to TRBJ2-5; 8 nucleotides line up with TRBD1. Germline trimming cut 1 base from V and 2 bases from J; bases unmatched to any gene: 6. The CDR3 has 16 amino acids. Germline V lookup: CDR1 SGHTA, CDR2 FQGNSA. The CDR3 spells CASSLGGQGGQETQYF. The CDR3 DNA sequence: TGTGCCAGCAGCTTAGGTGGACAGGGTGGACAAGAGACCCAGTACTTC.

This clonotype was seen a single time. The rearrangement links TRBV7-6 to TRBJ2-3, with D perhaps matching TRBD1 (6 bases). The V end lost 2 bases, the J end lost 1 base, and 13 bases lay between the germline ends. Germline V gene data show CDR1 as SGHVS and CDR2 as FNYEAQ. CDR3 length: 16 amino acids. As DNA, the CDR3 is TGTGCCAGCAGCTTAAACAACAGGGCTCGCACAGATACGCAGTATTTT. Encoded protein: CASSLNNRARTDTQYF.

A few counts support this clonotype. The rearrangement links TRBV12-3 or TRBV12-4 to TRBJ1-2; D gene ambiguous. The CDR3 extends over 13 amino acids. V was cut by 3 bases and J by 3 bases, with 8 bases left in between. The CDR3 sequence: CASSFGVDYGYTF. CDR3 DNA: TGTGCCAGCAGTTTCGGGGTGGACTATGGCTACACCTTC.

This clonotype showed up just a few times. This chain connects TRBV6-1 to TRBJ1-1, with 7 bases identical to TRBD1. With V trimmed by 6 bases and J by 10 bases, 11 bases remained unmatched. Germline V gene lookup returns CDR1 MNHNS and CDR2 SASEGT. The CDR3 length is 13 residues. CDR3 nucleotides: TGTGCCAGCAGAACTAACCCGGACAGGCCAGCTTTCTTT. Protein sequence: CASRTNPDRPAFF.

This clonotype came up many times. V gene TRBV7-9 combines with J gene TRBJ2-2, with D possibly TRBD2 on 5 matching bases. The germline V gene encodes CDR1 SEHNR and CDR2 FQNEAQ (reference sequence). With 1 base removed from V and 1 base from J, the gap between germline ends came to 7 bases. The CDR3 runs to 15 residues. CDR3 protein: CASSLDAGNTGELFF. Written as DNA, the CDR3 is TGTGCCAGCAGCTTAGACGCGGGGAACACCGGGGAGCTGTTTTTT. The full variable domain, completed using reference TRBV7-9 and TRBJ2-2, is DTGVSQNPRHKITKRGQNVTFRCDPISEHNRLYWYRQTLGQGPEFLTYFQNEAQLEKSRLLSDRFSAERPKGSFSTLEIQRTEQGDSAMYLCASSLDAGNTGELFFGEGSRLTVL.

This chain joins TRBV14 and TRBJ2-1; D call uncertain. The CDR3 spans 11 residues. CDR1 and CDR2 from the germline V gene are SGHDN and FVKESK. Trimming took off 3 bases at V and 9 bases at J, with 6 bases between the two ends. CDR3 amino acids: CASSQRSEQFF. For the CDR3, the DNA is TGTGCCAGCAGCCAGAGGAGTGAGCAGTTCTTC.

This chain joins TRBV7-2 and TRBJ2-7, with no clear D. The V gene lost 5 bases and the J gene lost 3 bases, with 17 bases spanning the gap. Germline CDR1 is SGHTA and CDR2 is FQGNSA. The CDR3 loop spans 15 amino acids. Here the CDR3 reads CASSLSPGALYEQYF. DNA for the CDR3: TGTGCCAGCAGCCTCTCCCCGGGCGCTCTCTACGAGCAGTACTTC.

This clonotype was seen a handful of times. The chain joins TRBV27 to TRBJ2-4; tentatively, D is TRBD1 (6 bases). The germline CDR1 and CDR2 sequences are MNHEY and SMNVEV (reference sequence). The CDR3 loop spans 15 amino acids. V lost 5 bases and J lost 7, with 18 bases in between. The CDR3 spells CASSLFTGLRNIQYF. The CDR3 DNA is TGTGCCAGCAGTCTATTCACAGGGTTACGGAACATTCAGTACTTC.

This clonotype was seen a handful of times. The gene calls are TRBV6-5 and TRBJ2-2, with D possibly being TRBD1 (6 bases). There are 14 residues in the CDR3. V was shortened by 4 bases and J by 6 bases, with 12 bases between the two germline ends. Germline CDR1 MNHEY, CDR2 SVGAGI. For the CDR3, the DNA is TGTGCCAGCAGTTCTCCTACAGGGTCCGGGGAGCTGTTTTTT. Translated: CASSSPTGSGELFF.

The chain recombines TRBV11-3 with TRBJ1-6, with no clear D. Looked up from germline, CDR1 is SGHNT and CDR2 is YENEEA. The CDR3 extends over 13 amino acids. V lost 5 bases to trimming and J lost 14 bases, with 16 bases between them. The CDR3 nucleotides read TGTGCCAGCAGCCCCACCGCGGGTTTGGCCCTCCACTTT. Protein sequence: CASSPTAGLALHF.

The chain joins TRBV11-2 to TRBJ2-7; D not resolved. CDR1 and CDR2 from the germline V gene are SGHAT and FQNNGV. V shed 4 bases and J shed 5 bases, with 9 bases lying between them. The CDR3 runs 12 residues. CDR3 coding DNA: TGTGCCAGCAGCTCCACGCGGAACGAGCAGTACTTC. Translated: CASSSTRNEQYF. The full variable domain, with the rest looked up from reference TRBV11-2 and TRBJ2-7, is EAGVAQSPRYKIIEKRQSVAFWCNPISGHATLYWYQQILGQGPKLLIQFQNNGVVDDSQLPKDRFSAERLKGVDSTLKIQPAKLEDSAVYLCASSSTRNEQYFGPGTRLTVT.

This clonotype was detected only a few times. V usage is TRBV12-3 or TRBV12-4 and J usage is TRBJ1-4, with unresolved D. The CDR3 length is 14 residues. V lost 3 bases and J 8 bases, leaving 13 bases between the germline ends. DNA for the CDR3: TGTGCCAGCAGTTTGGCGGGGAGCTACGAAAAACTGTTTTTT. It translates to CASSLAGSYEKLFF.

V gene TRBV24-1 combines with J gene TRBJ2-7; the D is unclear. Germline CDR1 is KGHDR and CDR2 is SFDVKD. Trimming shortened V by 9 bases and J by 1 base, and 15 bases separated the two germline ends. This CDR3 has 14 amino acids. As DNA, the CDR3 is TGTGCCACCCTCACCACTTGCCTTTCCTACGAGCAGTACTTC. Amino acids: CATLTTCLSYEQYF.

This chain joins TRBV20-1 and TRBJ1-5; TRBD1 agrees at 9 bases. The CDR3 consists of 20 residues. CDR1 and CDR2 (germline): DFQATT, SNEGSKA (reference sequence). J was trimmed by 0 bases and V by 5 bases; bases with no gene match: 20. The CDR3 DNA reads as TGCAGTGCTGCAAAACCGGTAATGGGACAGGGCCAGTATAGCAATCAGCCCCAGCATTTT. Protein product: CSAAKPVMGQGQYSNQPQHF.

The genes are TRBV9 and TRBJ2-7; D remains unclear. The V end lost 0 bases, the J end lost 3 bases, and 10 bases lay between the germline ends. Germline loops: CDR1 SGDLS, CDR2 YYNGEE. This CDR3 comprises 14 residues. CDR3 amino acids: CASSVGGYNYEQYF. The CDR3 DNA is TGTGCCAGCAGCGTAGGGGGTTACAACTACGAGCAGTACTTC.